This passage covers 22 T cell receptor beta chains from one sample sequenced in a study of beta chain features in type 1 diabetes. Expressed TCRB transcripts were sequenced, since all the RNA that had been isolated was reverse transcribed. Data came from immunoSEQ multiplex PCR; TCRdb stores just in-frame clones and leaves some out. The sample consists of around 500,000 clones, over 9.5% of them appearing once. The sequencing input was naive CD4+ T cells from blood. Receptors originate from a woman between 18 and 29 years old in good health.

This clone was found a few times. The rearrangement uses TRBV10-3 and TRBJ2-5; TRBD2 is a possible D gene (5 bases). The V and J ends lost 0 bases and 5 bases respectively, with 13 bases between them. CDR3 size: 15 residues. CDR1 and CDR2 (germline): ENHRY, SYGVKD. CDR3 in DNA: TGTGCCATCAGTGAGTCGGGAGCCCTCTGGGAGACCCAGTACTTC. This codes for CAISESGALWETQYF.

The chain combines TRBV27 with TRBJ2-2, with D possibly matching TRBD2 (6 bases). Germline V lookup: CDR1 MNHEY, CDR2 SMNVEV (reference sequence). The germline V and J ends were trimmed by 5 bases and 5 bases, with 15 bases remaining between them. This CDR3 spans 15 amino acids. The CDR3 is CASSPQGGTTGELFF. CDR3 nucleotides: TGTGCCAGCAGTCCCCAGGGCGGGACGACCGGGGAGCTGTTTTTT.

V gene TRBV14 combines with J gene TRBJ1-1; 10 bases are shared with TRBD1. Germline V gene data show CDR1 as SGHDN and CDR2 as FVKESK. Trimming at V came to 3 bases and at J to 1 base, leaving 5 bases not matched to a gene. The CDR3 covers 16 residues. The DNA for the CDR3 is TGTGCCAGCAGCCACCGACAGGGGGCCAGGAACACTGAAGCTTTCTTT. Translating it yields CASSHRQGARNTEAFF.

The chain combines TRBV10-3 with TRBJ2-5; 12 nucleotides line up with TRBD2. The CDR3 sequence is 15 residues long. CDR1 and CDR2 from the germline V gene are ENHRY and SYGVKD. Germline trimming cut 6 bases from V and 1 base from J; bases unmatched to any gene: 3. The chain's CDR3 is CAIRQTSGSQETQYF. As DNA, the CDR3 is TGTGCCATCAGACAGACTAGCGGGAGCCAAGAGACCCAGTACTTC.

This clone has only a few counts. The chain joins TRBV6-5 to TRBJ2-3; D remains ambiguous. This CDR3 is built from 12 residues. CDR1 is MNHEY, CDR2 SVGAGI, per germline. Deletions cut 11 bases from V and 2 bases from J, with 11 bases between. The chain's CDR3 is CAARKNTDTQYF. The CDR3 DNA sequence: TGTGCCGCACGTAAGAACACAGATACGCAGTATTTT.

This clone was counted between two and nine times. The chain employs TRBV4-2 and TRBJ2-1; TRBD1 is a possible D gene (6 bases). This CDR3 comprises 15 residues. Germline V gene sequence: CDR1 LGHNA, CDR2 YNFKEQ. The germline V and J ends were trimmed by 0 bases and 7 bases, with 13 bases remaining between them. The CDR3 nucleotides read TGTGCCAGCAGCCAAGACAGGGGACGGGTTAATGAGCAGTTCTTC. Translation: CASSQDRGRVNEQFF.

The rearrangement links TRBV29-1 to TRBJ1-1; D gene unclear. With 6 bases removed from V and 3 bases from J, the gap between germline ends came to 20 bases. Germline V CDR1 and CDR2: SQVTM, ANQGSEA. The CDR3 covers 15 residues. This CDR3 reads CSVQRERLHDTEAFF. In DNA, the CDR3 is TGCAGCGTCCAACGCGAACGGCTTCACGACACTGAAGCTTTCTTT. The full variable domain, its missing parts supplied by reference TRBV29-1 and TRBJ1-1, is SAVISQKPSRDICQRGTSLTIQCQVDSQVTMMFWYRQQPGQSLTLIATANQGSEATYESGFVIDKFPISRPNLTFSTLTVSNMSPEDSSIYLCSVQRERLHDTEAFFGQGTRLTVV.

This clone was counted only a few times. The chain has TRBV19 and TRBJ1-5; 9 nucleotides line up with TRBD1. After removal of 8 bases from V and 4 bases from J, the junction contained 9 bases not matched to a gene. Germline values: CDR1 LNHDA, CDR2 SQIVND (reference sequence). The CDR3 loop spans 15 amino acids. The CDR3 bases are TGTGCCAGTGCCCAGCGGGGACAGGGTAATCAGCCCCAGCATTTT. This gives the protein CASAQRGQGNQPQHF. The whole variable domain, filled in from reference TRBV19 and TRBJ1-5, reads DGGITQSPKYLFRKEGQNVTLSCEQNLNHDAMYWYRQDPGQGLRLIYYSQIVNDFQKGDIAEGYSVSREKKESFPLTVTSAQKNPTAFYLCASAQRGQGNQPQHFGDGTRLSIL.

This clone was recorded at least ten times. The CDR3 is CAIRSSQETQYF. DNA of the CDR3: TGTGCCATCAGATCGTCTCAAGAGACCCAGTACTTC. V and J are TRBV10-3 and TRBJ2-5; no definite D call. Trimming left V 6 bases short and J 2 bases short, with 7 bases between. This CDR3 contains 12 residues. The germline CDR1 and CDR2 sequences are ENHRY and SYGVKD.

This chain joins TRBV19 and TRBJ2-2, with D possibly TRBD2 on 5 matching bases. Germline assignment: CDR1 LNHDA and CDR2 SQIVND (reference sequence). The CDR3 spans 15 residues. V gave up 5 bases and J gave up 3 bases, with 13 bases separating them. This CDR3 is CASSFGIGDTGELFF. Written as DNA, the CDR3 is TGTGCCAGTAGTTTCGGGATTGGTGACACCGGGGAGCTGTTTTTT.

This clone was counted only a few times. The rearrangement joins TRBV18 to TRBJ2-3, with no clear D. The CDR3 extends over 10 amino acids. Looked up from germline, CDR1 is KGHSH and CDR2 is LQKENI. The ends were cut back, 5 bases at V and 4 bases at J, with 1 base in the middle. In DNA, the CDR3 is TGTGCCAGCTCATCAGATACGCAGTATTTT. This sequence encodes CASSSDTQYF.

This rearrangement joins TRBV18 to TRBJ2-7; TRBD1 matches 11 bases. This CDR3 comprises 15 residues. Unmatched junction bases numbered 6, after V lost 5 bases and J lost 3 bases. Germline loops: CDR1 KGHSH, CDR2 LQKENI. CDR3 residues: CASSVGTGGFYEQYV. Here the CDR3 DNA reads TGTGCCAGCTCAGTCGGGACAGGGGGTTTCTACGAGCAGTACGTC.

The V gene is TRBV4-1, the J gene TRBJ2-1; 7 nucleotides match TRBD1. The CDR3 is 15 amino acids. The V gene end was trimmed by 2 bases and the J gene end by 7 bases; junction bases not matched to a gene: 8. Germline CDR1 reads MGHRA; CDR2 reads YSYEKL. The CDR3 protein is CASSQNRGHLNEQFF. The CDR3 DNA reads TGCGCCAGCAGCCAAAACAGGGGCCATTTGAATGAGCAGTTCTTC.

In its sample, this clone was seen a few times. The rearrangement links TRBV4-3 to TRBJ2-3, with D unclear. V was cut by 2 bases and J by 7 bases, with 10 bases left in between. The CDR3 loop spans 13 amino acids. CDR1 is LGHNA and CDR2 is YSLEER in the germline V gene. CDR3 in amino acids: CASSQNLDYTQYF. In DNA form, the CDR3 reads TGCGCCAGCAGCCAAAATTTGGATTATACGCAGTATTTT.

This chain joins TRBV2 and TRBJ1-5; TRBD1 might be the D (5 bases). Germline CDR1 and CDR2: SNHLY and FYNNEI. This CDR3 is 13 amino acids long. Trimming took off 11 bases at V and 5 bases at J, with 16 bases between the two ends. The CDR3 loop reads CAGQQETDQPQHF. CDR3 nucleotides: TGTGCCGGACAACAGGAAACGGATCAGCCCCAGCATTTT. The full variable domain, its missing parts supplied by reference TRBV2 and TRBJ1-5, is EPEVTQTPSHQVTQMGQEVILRCVPISNHLYFYWYRQILGQKVEFLVSFYNNEISEKSEIFDDQFSVERPDGSNFTLKIRSTKLEDSAMYFCAGQQETDQPQHFGDGTRLSIL.

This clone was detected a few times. The CDR3, as DNA: TGTGCCAGCAGCGGACAGGGGTCCGGGGAGCTGTTTTTT. Its protein is CASSGQGSGELFF. The genes are TRBV9 and TRBJ2-2; TRBD1 matches 8 bases. The length of the CDR3 is 13 residues. Trimming at V came to 3 bases and at J to 6 bases, leaving 1 base not matched to a gene. CDR1 SGDLS and CDR2 YYNGEE come from the germline V gene. Full variable domain (missing parts from reference TRBV9 and TRBJ2-2): DSGVTQTPKHLITATGQRVTLRCSPRSGDLSVYWYQQSLDQGLQFLIQYYNGEERAKGNILERFSAQQFPDLHSELNLSSLELGDSALYFCASSGQGSGELFFGEGSRLTVL.

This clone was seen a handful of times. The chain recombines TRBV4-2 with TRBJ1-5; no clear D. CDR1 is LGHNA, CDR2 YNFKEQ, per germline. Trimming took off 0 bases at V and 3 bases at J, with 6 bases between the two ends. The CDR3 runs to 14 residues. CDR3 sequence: CASSQDSPNQPQHF. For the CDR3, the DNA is TGTGCCAGCAGCCAAGATTCCCCCAATCAGCCCCAGCATTTT.

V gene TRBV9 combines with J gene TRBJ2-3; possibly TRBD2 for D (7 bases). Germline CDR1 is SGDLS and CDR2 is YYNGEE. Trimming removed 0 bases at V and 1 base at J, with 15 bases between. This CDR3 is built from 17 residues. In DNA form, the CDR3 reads TGTGCCAGCAGCGTAGCTGTTGCGGGGGCAGGCACAGATACGCAGTATTTT. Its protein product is CASSVAVAGAGTDTQYF.

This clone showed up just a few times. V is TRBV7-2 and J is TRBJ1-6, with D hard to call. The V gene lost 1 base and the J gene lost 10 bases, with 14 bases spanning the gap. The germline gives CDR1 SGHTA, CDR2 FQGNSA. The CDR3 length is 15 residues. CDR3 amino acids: CASSLGAGWSSPLHF. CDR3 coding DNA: TGTGCCAGCAGCTTAGGGGCAGGCTGGAGCTCACCCCTCCACTTT.

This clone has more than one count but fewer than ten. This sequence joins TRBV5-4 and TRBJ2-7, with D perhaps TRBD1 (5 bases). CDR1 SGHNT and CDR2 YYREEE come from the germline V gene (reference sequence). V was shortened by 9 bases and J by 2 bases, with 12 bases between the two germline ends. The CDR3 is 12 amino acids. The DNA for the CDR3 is TGTGCCACCTCTAGGGGTACCTACGAGCAGTACGTC. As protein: CATSRGTYEQYV.

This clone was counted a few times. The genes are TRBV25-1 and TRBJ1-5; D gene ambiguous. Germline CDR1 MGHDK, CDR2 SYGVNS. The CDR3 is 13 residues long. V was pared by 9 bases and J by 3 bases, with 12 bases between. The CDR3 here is CASRLGTNQPQHF. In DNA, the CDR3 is TGTGCCAGTCGCTTGGGAACCAATCAGCCCCAGCATTTT.

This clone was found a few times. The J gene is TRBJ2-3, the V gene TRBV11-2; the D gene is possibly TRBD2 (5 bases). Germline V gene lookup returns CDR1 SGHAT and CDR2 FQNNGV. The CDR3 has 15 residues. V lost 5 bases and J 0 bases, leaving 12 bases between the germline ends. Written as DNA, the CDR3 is TGTGCCAGCAGCCCCAGCGGCCCTAGCACAGATACGCAGTATTTT. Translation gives CASSPSGPSTDTQYF.